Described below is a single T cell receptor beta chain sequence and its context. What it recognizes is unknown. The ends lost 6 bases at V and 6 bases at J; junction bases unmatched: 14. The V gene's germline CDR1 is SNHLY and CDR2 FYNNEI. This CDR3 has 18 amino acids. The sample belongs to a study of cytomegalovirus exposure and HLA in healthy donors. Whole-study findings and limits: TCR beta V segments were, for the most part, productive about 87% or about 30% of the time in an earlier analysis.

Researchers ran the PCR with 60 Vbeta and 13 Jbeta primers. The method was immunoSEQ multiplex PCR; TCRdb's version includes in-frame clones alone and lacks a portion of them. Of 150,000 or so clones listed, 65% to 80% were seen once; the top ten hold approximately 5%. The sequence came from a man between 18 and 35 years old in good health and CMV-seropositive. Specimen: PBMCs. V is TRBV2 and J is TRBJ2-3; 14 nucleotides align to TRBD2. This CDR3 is CASSFSGTSGRKRDTQYF. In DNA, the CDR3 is TGTGCCAGCAGCTTCTCAGGGACTAGCGGGAGAAAGAGGGATACGCAGTATTTT. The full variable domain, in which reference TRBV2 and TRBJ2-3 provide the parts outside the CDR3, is EPEVTQTPSHQVTQMGQEVILRCVPISNHLYFYWYRQILGQKVEFLVSFYNNEISEKSEIFDDQFSVERPDGSNFTLKIRSTKLEDSAMYFCASSFSGTSGRKRDTQYFGPGTRLTVL.